Listed below are T cell receptor beta chains from one sample, sequenced in a study of cytomegalovirus exposure and HLA in healthy donors. Profiling relied on immunoSEQ multiplex PCR, and the TCRdb table lists in-frame clones only, not all of them. The sample lists 220,000 or so clones, approximately 78% occurring once. Sequences were obtained from PBMCs. The receptors shown here come from a male donor in good health and CMV-seronegative. The conserved cysteine and the conserved F or W are not part of the CDR3 here. Each record gives: V gene, CDR3 length, CDR3 protein.

TRBV19,13,ASQDRGNVADTQY
TRBV6-1,12,ASRIQGVDEKLF
TRBV30,11,AWSSRGNTEAF
TRBV9,12,ASSVAAGTYEQY
TRBV7-3,16,ASSQWAGLAGPNYEQY
TRBV5-1,11,ASSLLSNSPLH
TRBV7-9,11,ASSLGGSEKLF
TRBV5-1,14,ASSSGNFGYQETQY
TRBV5-4,16,ASSLEASGYTSTDTQY
TRBV5-8,12,ASSLRLEFRSQY
TRBV11-2,11,ASTLNRVETQY
TRBV27,10,ASSQQGGEQY
TRBV7-9,15,ASIKPRLAGGNNEQF
TRBV6-6,11,ASSDQGGNGYT
TRBV5-1,14,ASSLGGLAPSNEQF
TRBV4-1,12,ASSQGPGDEKLF
TRBV7-2,13,ASSLAGAGNSPLH
TRBV7-9,13,ASSPQGAFDYGYT
TRBV4-2,12,ASSQGTTTGELF
TRBV5-6,12,ASVMGTGFNGYT
TRBV27,8,ANRHVPAF
TRBV6-1,13,ASSGGTGGLYEQY
TRBV5-4,9,ASSSSGKQY
TRBV7-2,12,ASSRSSATEKLF
TRBV4-1,14,ASSQVRTGRAGELF
TRBV27,10,ASSRGNTEAF
TRBV28,11,ASRRTAVYEQY
TRBV9,13,ASSALAGGPDTQY
TRBV19,10,ASSHPGEELF